This T cell receptor (beta chain) was sequenced in a study of siplizumab effects on memory and regulatory T cells. Study results and limitations: Roughly 80-96% of proliferating CD4+ or CD8+ clones lacked a naive or memory phenotype that could be assigned. Naive T cells appeared more varied than memory cells and looked like key alloresponse contributors.

V lost 1 base to trimming and J lost 1 base, with 8 bases between them. Germline V gene lookup returns CDR1 MGHRA and CDR2 YSYEKL. This CDR3 is built from 15 residues. Notes on this clone: Antigen specificity is unknown.

The protocol was immunoSEQ multiplex PCR, while the TCRdb copy is restricted to in-frame clones and leaves out a portion. The table shows more than 75,000 clones, with 95% to 97% occurring only once. The sample taken for sequencing was naive CD4+ T cells sorted from blood. This TCR derives from a human donor in good health. V is TRBV4-1 and J is TRBJ1-3, with D tentatively TRBD1 (5 bases). This chain's CDR3 is CASSQGRGSGNTIYF. CDR3 DNA sequence: TGCGCCAGCAGCCAAGGACGGGGGTCTGGAAACACCATATATTTT.